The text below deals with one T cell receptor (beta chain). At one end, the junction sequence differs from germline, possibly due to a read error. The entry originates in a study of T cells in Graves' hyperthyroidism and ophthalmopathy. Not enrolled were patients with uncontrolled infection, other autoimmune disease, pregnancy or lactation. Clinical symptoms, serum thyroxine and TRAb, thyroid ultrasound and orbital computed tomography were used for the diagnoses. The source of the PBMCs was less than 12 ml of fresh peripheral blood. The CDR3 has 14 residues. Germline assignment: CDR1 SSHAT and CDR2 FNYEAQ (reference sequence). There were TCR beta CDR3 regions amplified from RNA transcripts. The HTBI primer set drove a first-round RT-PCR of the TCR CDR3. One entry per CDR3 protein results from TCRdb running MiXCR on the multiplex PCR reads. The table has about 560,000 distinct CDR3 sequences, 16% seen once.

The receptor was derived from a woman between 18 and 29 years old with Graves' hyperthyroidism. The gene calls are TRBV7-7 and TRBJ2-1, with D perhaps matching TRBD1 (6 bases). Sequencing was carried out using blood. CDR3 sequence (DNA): TGTGCTAGCAGCTTAGGGACACACGGGGATGAGCAGTTCTTC. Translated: CASSLGTHGDEQFF.